This T cell receptor (beta chain) derives from a study of beta chain features in type 1 diabetes. Study-level findings and limits: Patients with type 1 diabetes carried fewer insertions and had more deletions at their VDJ junctions.

Remarks on this clone: Antigen unknown.

cDNA synthesis used the whole RNA isolate, giving expressed TCRB sequences. Generated by immunoSEQ multiplex PCR, the TCRdb table keeps only in-frame clones and is missing some. Of under 90,000 clones in the sample, around a third were seen once. Trimming cost V 10 bases and J 4 bases; bases outside gene matches: 9. Per the germline V gene, CDR1 is MNHNS and CDR2 is SASEGT. The CDR3 spans 14 residues. It was via CD45RO/CCR7/CD25/CD127/CD95/CD27 that CD4+ naive, central memory, regulatory and stem cell-like memory cells were sorted. The TCR sequence derives from a woman younger than 30 in good health. Sequencing was done on a sample of stem cell memory CD4+ T cells from blood. V gene TRBV6-1 combines with J gene TRBJ1-1; TRBD1 matches 10 bases. As DNA, the CDR3 is TGTGCCATCCGGGACAGGGGAAGTGTCACTGAAGCTTTCTTT. Amino acid sequence: CAIRDRGSVTEAFF.